The clone carrying this TCR beta chain was seen only once. Germline V gene lookup returns CDR1 MGHRA and CDR2 YSYEKL. The CDR3 extends over 17 amino acids. V shed 4 bases and J 8 bases; nucleotides not matched to a gene: 17. Original processing methods: Reference gene primer amplification gave nucleated cell count estimates. Sequencing used immunoSEQ multiplex PCR; TCRdb keeps in-frame clones, though not all of them. The V and J calls and clone size come from that table; D and trimming were worked out from the DNA. The sample includes 200,000 to 250,000 clones, 80% to 90% of them seen just once. Residents of about two dozen US areas, aged about 18 to 100 years, made up the participants. Donors were grouped by their self-reported clinical history. Each recovered donor of Cohort 3 presented with two negative PCRs, clearance, or symptom resolution. The source of the sample is a study of blood T cell repertoires in COVID-19.

The rearrangement links TRBV4-1 to TRBJ2-1; 7 nucleotides line up with TRBD1. This receptor was obtained from a man in his forties who had recovered from COVID-19. The sample comprised PBMCs or T cells enriched from blood (not recorded which). For the CDR3, the DNA is TGCGCCAGCAGCCTCAGAGGGCCGGGACAGAGCCGGGATGAGCAGTTCTTC. This encodes CASSLRGPGQSRDEQFF.